The 6 T cell receptor beta chains listed next were all sequenced from one sample in a study of cytomegalovirus exposure and HLA in healthy donors. The PCR was carried out with 60 Vbeta primers and 13 Jbeta primers. Repertoires were generated with immunoSEQ multiplex PCR, while TCRdb's copy carries only in-frame clones and drops some. The table has about 200,000 clones, approximately 80% seen once. The sample taken for sequencing was PBMCs. All receptors derive from a man aged 45-65 years in good health and CMV-seronegative.

The chain combines TRBV6-5 with TRBJ2-1; D may be TRBD1 (6 bases). V lost 2 bases and J lost 6, with 14 bases in between. This CDR3 has 15 residues. The V gene's germline CDR1 is MNHEY and CDR2 SVGAGI. CDR3 nucleotide sequence: TGTGCCAGCAGTTACCGGCAGGGGCTGGGCAATGAGCAGTTCTTC. This encodes CASSYRQGLGNEQFF.

The chain uses TRBV7-8 and TRBJ2-7; 7 nucleotides agree with TRBD1. V dropped 0 bases and J dropped 2; count of bases not matched to a gene: 7. The CDR3 extends over 16 amino acids. Looked up from germline, CDR1 is SGHVS and CDR2 is FQNEAQ. Here the CDR3 DNA reads TGTGCCAGCAGCTTAGCCCTCAAGGACAGGACCTACGAGCAGTACTTC. Amino acid sequence: CASSLALKDRTYEQYF.

This clone appeared a few times. V and J are TRBV27 and TRBJ2-3; 12 bases fit TRBD2. Germline-derived CDR1 and CDR2 are MNHEY and SMNVEV (reference sequence). The CDR3 has 14 amino acids. J was trimmed by 7 bases and V by 5 bases; bases with no gene match: 4. The CDR3 DNA reads TGTGCCAGCAGTCTTGGACTAGCGGGGTATACGCAGTATTTT. Its translation: CASSLGLAGYTQYF.

The chain uses TRBV27 and TRBJ1-1; D is ambiguous. V was cut by 1 base and J by 2 bases, with 8 bases left in between. The V gene's germline CDR1 is MNHEY and CDR2 SMNVEV (reference sequence). This CDR3 spans 14 amino acids. The CDR3 loop is CASSLWATNTEAFF. The DNA of the CDR3 is TGTGCCAGCAGTTTATGGGCCACAAACACTGAAGCTTTCTTT.

The chain is built from TRBV7-9 and TRBJ2-3, with 12 positions matching TRBD1. The ends lost 5 bases at V and 6 bases at J; junction bases unmatched: 3. Germline CDR1 and CDR2: SEHNR and FQNEAQ (reference sequence). CDR3 length: 14 residues. The CDR3 is CASSQGQGADTQYF. As DNA, the CDR3 is TGTGCCAGCAGCCAGGGACAGGGGGCGGATACGCAGTATTTT.

The V and J genes are TRBV27 and TRBJ2-7; possibly TRBD2 for D (5 bases). CDR1 MNHEY and CDR2 SMNVEV come from the germline V gene (reference sequence). Trimming shortened V by 1 base and J by 4 bases, and 11 bases separated the two germline ends. This CDR3 comprises 14 residues. CDR3 sequence: CASSLYQSGYEQYF. The CDR3 DNA follows: TGTGCCAGCAGTTTATACCAGAGCGGATACGAGCAGTACTTC.